This T cell receptor (beta chain) comes out of a study of shared clonotypes between healthy human individuals. The CDR3 has 12 amino acids. The ends were cut back, 6 bases at V and 6 bases at J, with 12 bases in the middle. Germline V gene data show CDR1 as MDHEN and CDR2 as SYDVKM. Sequencing was performed with immunoSEQ multiplex PCR; in TCRdb, only in-frame clones are kept and a portion is missing. The sample yields about 1.5 million clones, around 97% seen once. To note about this clone: Other DNA sequences from this sample encode an identical CDR3 as well.

The sequencing input was naive CD4+ T cells sorted from blood. Subset of the sample: CD45RA+ positively selected. The rearrangement joins TRBV28 to TRBJ2-7; D remains ambiguous. This clonotype originated in a man aged 30 to 45 in good health. CDR3 nucleotide sequence: TGTGCCAGCAGCTCACAAGGTCTCGAGCAGTACTTC. Its protein is CASSSQGLEQYF.